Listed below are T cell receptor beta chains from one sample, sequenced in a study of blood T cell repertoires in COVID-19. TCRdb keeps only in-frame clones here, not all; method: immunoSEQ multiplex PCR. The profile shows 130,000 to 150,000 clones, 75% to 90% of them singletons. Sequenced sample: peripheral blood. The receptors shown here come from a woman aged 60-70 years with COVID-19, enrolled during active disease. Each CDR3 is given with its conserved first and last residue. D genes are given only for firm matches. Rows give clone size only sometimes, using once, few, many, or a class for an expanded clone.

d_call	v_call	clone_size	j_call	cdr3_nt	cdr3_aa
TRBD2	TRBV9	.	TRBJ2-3	TGTGCCAGCAGCAGGGGGACTAGCGGGGCGACAGATACGCAGTATTTT	CASSRGTSGATDTQYF
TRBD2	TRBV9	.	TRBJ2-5	TGTGCCAGCAGCGCCAGGACTAGCGCGGGGGAGACCCAGTACTTC	CASSARTSAGETQYF
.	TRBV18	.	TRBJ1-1	TGTGCCAGCTCACCTAGAGACGGGGGGGGCACTGAAGCTTTCTTT	CASSPRDGGGTEAFF
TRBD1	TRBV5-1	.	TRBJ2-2	TGCGCCAGCAGCAGGTTGACAGGGTCAGTCGGGGAGCTGTTTTTT	CASSRLTGSVGELFF
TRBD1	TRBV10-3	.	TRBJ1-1	TGTGCCATCAGCGCCGGGACAGGGGAACGGGAGAGCACTGAAGCTTTCTTT	CAISAGTGERESTEAFF
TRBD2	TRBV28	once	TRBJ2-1	TGTGCCAGCAGCTATGGCGGGGGACTTACCTACAATGAGCAGTTCTTC	CASSYGGGLTYNEQFF
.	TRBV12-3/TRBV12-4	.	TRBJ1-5	TGTGCCAGCAGTTTACAGGGGAATCAGCCCCAGCATTTT	CASSLQGNQPQHF
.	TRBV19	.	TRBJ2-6	TGTGCCAGTCGCAGGGGCGGGAGCTCTGGGGCCAACGTCCTGACTTTC	CASRRGGSSGANVLTF
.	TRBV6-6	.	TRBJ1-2	TGTGCCAGCAGTTCTCCGACAGTGACCTATGGCTACACCTTC	CASSSPTVTYGYTF
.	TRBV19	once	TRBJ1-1	TGTGCCAGTAGTATAGTTCCCAGGGGCTTGAACACTGAAGCTTTCTTT	CASSIVPRGLNTEAFF
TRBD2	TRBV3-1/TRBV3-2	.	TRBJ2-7	TGTGCCAGCAGCCCGGGACTAGCGGGGTACGAGCAGTACTTC	CASSPGLAGYEQYF
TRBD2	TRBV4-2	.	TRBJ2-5	TGTGCCAGCAGCCAAGTTATTAGCGGGGGCCAAGAGACCCAGTACTTC	CASSQVISGGQETQYF
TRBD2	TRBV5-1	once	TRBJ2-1	TGCGCCAGCAGCAACCCCAGCGGGGGGGCCCGGGAGCAGTTCTTC	CASSNPSGGAREQFF
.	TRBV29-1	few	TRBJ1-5	TGCAGCGTTTCGGAGGGATCCAGCAATCAGCCCCAGCATTTT	CSVSEGSSNQPQHF
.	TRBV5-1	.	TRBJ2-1	TGCGCCAGCAGCTTGGGCAGGGGGGCCTCATACAATGAGCAGTTCTTC	CASSLGRGASYNEQFF
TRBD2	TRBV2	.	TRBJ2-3	TGTGCCAGCAGGCTAGCGGGGCTCGTCACAGATACGCAGTATTTT	CASRLAGLVTDTQYF
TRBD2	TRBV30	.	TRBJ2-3	TGTGCCCGTTCCGGGACTAGCGGCACTAGCACAGATACGCAGTATTTT	CARSGTSGTSTDTQYF